This is a list of T cell receptor beta chains from one sample in a study of blood T cell repertoires in COVID-19. Profiling relied on immunoSEQ multiplex PCR, and the TCRdb table lists in-frame clones only, not all of them. The sample holds some 300,000 clones, about 90% seen once. What was sequenced was PBMCs or T cells enriched from blood (not recorded which). These receptors all come from a woman aged 18-30 years with acute COVID-19. Both conserved end residues are part of each CDR3. A D gene is named only where the DNA matches it firmly. Only some rows state a clone size, as once, few, many or a class for expanded clones.

j_gene: TRBJ2-1
v_gene: TRBV5-1
d_gene: NA
abundance: NA
len: 15
CDR3nt: TGCGCCAGCAGTTCAACAGGGAGTCCCTACAATGAGCAGTTCTTC
CDR3aa: CASSSTGSPYNEQFF

j_gene: TRBJ1-5
v_gene: TRBV10-3
d_gene: NA
abundance: NA
len: 15
CDR3nt: TGTGCCATCAGTGAACAGGTAGACGGCAATCAGCCCCAGCATTTT
CDR3aa: CAISEQVDGNQPQHF

j_gene: TRBJ2-1
v_gene: TRBV16
d_gene: TRBD2
abundance: NA
len: 15
CDR3nt: TGTGCCAGCACCACAAGCGGGGGGACCTACAATGAGCAGTTCTTC
CDR3aa: CASTTSGGTYNEQFF

j_gene: TRBJ1-1
v_gene: TRBV2
d_gene: TRBD1
abundance: NA
len: 13
CDR3nt: TGTGCCAGCAGGGCCGGAACGACAGGGAAAGCTTTCTTT
CDR3aa: CASRAGTTGKAFF

j_gene: TRBJ1-5
v_gene: TRBV5-5
d_gene: TRBD1
abundance: NA
len: 15
CDR3nt: TGTGCCAGCAGCTTGGAGGGGGCTGGCAATCAGCCCCAGCATTTT
CDR3aa: CASSLEGAGNQPQHF

j_gene: TRBJ2-7
v_gene: TRBV19
d_gene: NA
abundance: NA
len: 14
CDR3nt: TGTGCCAGTAGTATAATGGGGGGAACCTACGAGCAGTACTTC
CDR3aa: CASSIMGGTYEQYF

j_gene: TRBJ1-2
v_gene: TRBV27
d_gene: TRBD1
abundance: NA
len: 15
CDR3nt: TGTGCCAGCAGTTTATCGGCAGGGGGAGGCTATGGCTACACCTTC
CDR3aa: CASSLSAGGGYGYTF

j_gene: TRBJ1-2
v_gene: TRBV5-8
d_gene: NA
abundance: NA
len: 10
CDR3nt: TGTGCCAGCAGCTCGACGAGCGCAACCTTC
CDR3aa: CASSSTSATF

j_gene: TRBJ1-5
v_gene: TRBV4-2
d_gene: NA
abundance: NA
len: 16
CDR3nt: TGTGCCAGCAGCCAAGAAAAGGAGGAAGGGTATCAGCCCCAGCATTTT
CDR3aa: CASSQEKEEGYQPQHF

j_gene: TRBJ2-7
v_gene: TRBV29-1
d_gene: TRBD2
abundance: NA
len: 16
CDR3nt: TGCAGCGTTGATTTCGCCGGGACTAGCGGGTCCTACGAGCAGTACTTC
CDR3aa: CSVDFAGTSGSYEQYF

j_gene: TRBJ1-2
v_gene: TRBV19
d_gene: NA
abundance: once
len: 16
CDR3nt: TGTGCCAGTAGTATTCTCACGGTGGAGGGGAACTATGGCTACACCTTC
CDR3aa: CASSILTVEGNYGYTF

j_gene: TRBJ1-2
v_gene: TRBV18
d_gene: TRBD1
abundance: NA
len: 16
CDR3nt: TGTGCCAGCTCACCACCCGCCCGGGACAGGGTAAATGGCTACACCTTC
CDR3aa: CASSPPARDRVNGYTF

j_gene: TRBJ1-2
v_gene: TRBV28
d_gene: TRBD1
abundance: NA
len: 17
CDR3nt: TGTGCCAGCAGTCTACAACGACGCGGACAGGCCGGCTATGGCTACACCTTC
CDR3aa: CASSLQRRGQAGYGYTF

j_gene: TRBJ2-1
v_gene: TRBV10-3
d_gene: TRBD2
abundance: NA
len: 15
CDR3nt: TGTGCCATCAAACCCGAGCGGGGCTCCTACAATGAGCAGTTCTTC
CDR3aa: CAIKPERGSYNEQFF

j_gene: TRBJ2-2
v_gene: TRBV3-1/TRBV3-2
d_gene: NA
abundance: NA
len: 14
CDR3nt: TGTGCCAGCAGCCAAACCGGGAACACCGGGGAGCTGTTTTTT
CDR3aa: CASSQTGNTGELFF

j_gene: TRBJ1-1
v_gene: TRBV5-5
d_gene: NA
abundance: once
len: 13
CDR3nt: TGTGCCAGCAGCTTGGTTGGAGGGATTGAAGCTTTCTTT
CDR3aa: CASSLVGGIEAFF